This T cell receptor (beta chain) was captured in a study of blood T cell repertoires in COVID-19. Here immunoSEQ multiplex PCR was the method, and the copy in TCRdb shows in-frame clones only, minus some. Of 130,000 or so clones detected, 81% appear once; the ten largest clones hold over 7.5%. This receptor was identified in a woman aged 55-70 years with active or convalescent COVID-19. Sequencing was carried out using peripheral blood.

CDR3 residues: CASRVERNTEAFF. The CDR3 nucleotides are TGCGCCAGCAGAGTGGAGCGAAACACTGAAGCTTTCTTT. The rearrangement joins TRBV5-1 to TRBJ1-1; D call uncertain. Trimming left V 5 bases short and J 2 bases short, with 10 bases between. The CDR3 spans 13 residues. CDR1 is SGHRS, CDR2 YFSETQ, per germline.